Presented here are 17 T cell receptor beta chains from one specimen sequenced in a study of CD8+ T cells in alopecia areata. Following extraction, RNA underwent reverse transcription to cDNA, which served as the sequencing template. TCRdb keeps only in-frame clones here, not all; method: immunoSEQ multiplex PCR. The sample contains around 140,000 clones, 87% of which appear only once. The sequenced sample was CD8+ T cells sorted from blood, obtained at week 0. The receptor source for this set is a human donor with alopecia areata.

This clone appeared once. The chain joins TRBV27 to TRBJ1-2, with 9 bases lining up with TRBD1. This CDR3 has 19 amino acids. Germline CDR1 MNHEY, CDR2 SMNVEV (reference sequence). The J segment lost 0 bases and the V segment lost 5 bases, leaving 16 bases of the junction unmatched. The CDR3 spells CASSPNPLTGGKANYGYTF. CDR3 sequence (DNA): TGTGCCAGCAGTCCGAATCCCCTGACAGGGGGGAAAGCTAACTATGGCTACACCTTC.

V is TRBV13 and J is TRBJ2-1; D may be TRBD2 (5 bases). Per germline, CDR1 PRHDT and CDR2 FYEKMQ (reference sequence). V was clipped by 3 bases and J by 10 bases, with 13 bases between them. The CDR3 runs 13 residues. The CDR3 DNA reads as TGTGCCAGCAGCTTTTCCCTAGCCTACGAGCAGTTCTTC. This sequence encodes CASSFSLAYEQFF.

The gene calls are TRBV2 and TRBJ2-7, with TRBD2 identical over 8 bases. Germline trimming cut 8 bases from V and 4 bases from J; bases unmatched to any gene: 10. The CDR3 is 14 residues long. Germline V CDR1 and CDR2: SNHLY, FYNNEI. In DNA form, the CDR3 reads TGTGCCAGCGTGAGTCTAGCGGGTAATTACGAGCAGTACTTC. Translating it yields CASVSLAGNYEQYF.

This clone was seen a few times. The chain links TRBV21-1 to TRBJ2-5; no DNA check was done on the table's D call, TRBD2. TRBV21-1 is listed as a pseudogene. This CDR3 contains 15 residues. CDR3 DNA: TGTGCCAGCAGCAAATTACCCGGGGGAAGCGAGACCCAGTACTTC. The encoded protein is CASSKLPGGSETQYF.

The CDR3 spells CASSHPGTGLTDTQYF. In DNA, the CDR3 is TGTGCCAGCAGCCACCCCGGGACAGGGCTCACAGATACGCAGTATTTT. The V call is TRBV4-2, the J call TRBJ2-3, with 9 bases aligning to TRBD1. Per the germline V gene, CDR1 is LGHNA and CDR2 is YNFKEQ. This CDR3 contains 16 residues. J gave up 2 bases and V 3 bases, and 6 bases lay outside the gene matches.

The J gene is TRBJ2-1, the V gene TRBV9; TRBD2 agrees at 10 bases. V gave up 3 bases and J gave up 15 bases; unmatched junction bases: 24. Germline V gene data show CDR1 as SGDLS and CDR2 as YYNGEE. This CDR3 has 18 amino acids. The CDR3 spells CASSEGPWPDSGGSDWFF. In DNA form, the CDR3 reads TGTGCCAGCAGCGAGGGGCCTTGGCCTGATAGCGGGGGGTCCGATTGGTTCTTC.

The rearrangement uses TRBV25-1 and TRBJ2-5; TRBD1 or TRBD2 may be the D gene (6 bases each). The assigned J gene may be wrong: the sequence end matches TRBJ2-7 better. Germline V lookup: CDR1 MGHDK, CDR2 SYGVNS. This CDR3 is 13 amino acids long. CDR3 in DNA: TGTGCCAGTGAGGGGGGCCACTCCTACGAGCAGTACTTC. This codes for CASEGGHSYEQYF.

This clone was seen just once. This chain links TRBV7-9 with TRBJ2-1, with TRBD2 identical over 9 bases. Germline V gene lookup returns CDR1 SEHNR and CDR2 FQNEAQ (reference sequence). The CDR3 length is 15 residues. J lost 4 bases, V lost 4 bases, and 5 bases had no gene match. Written as DNA, the CDR3 is TGTGCCAGCAGCTCTTCACTAGCGGGTTACAATGAGCAGTTCTTC. Its translation is CASSSSLAGYNEQFF.

This sequence joins TRBV29-1 and TRBJ2-7; the D gene is possibly TRBD1 (5 bases). Germline CDR1 and CDR2: SQVTM and ANQGSEA. Trimming took off 5 bases at V and 5 bases at J, with 19 bases between the two ends. This CDR3 comprises 14 residues. In DNA, the CDR3 is TGCAGCGTTCTCGACAGCCAGGGTTACAACGAGCAGTACTTC. The encoded protein is CSVLDSQGYNEQYF.

The chain recombines TRBV9 with TRBJ2-7; D is ambiguous. V shed 0 bases and J shed 4 bases, with 8 bases lying between them. Germline V gives CDR1 SGDLS, CDR2 YYNGEE. The CDR3 has 13 amino acids. The DNA for the CDR3 is TGTGCCAGCAGCGTAGGAAACTTATACGAGCAGTACTTC. Its translation: CASSVGNLYEQYF.

This rearrangement joins TRBV6-5 to TRBJ2-1; D is perhaps TRBD2 (6 bases). Trimming stripped 0 bases from V and 6 bases from J, with 15 bases between. There are 16 residues in the CDR3. CDR1 is MNHEY and CDR2 is SVGAGI in the germline V gene. The CDR3 is CASSYSGPGVSNEQFF. The CDR3 nucleotides read TGTGCCAGCAGTTACTCGGGTCCGGGAGTAAGCAATGAGCAGTTCTTC.

This rearrangement joins TRBV9 to TRBJ2-3; 9 nucleotides match TRBD1. The germline V gene encodes CDR1 SGDLS and CDR2 YYNGEE. This CDR3 spans 16 amino acids. V trimming: 2 bases; J trimming: 3 bases; junction bases outside the gene matches: 7. The CDR3 here is CASSVRPTGGTDTQYF. In DNA, the CDR3 is TGTGCCAGCAGCGTGCGGCCGACAGGGGGAACAGATACGCAGTATTTT.

This clone was detected only once. The rearrangement joins TRBV27 to TRBJ2-7, with 7 bases fitting TRBD1. The length of the CDR3 is 15 residues. The V and J ends lost 3 bases and 1 base, in that order; junction bases with no gene match: 6. CDR1 and CDR2 (germline): MNHEY, SMNVEV (reference sequence). The CDR3 region is CASSFTGVGSYEQYF. DNA of the CDR3: TGTGCCAGCAGTTTTACAGGGGTAGGGTCCTACGAGCAGTACTTC.

The gene calls are TRBV30 and TRBJ2-5, with TRBD2 as a possible D gene (6 bases). The assigned J gene may be wrong: the sequence end matches TRBJ2-7 better. Germline V gene sequence: CDR1 GTSNPN, CDR2 SVGIG (reference sequence). The CDR3 has 12 amino acids. Here the CDR3 DNA reads TGTGCCTGGACCGCGGGGACCTACGAGCAGTACTTC. Its protein is CAWTAGTYEQYF.

V gene TRBV2 combines with J gene TRBJ2-5; D is undetermined. Germline lookup yields CDR1 SNHLY and CDR2 FYNNEI. CDR3 length: 12 residues. Between the trimmed V and J ends, which lost 8 bases and 3 bases, there was a span of 10 bases. The CDR3 bases are TGTGCCAGCCGCCCCGGAGAAGAGACCCAGTACTTC. Encoded protein: CASRPGEETQYF.

This rearrangement joins TRBV7-2 to TRBJ2-1, with D perhaps TRBD1 or TRBD2 (5 bases each). The CDR3 sequence is 14 residues long. The germline gives CDR1 SGHTA, CDR2 FQGNSA. V was trimmed by 7 bases and J by 7 bases, leaving 17 bases between them. For the CDR3, the DNA is TGTGCCAGCACCCTTTGGGGGAGTGTTAATGAGCAGTTCTTC. This codes for CASTLWGSVNEQFF.

The chain uses TRBV29-1 and TRBJ1-5, with 11 bases aligning to TRBD1. The germline V gene has CDR1 SQVTM and CDR2 ANQGSEA. The CDR3 totals 17 residues. V lost 4 bases, J lost 0 bases, and 8 bases stayed unmatched. Here the CDR3 DNA reads TGCAGCGTTGCCGGGACAGGGGGTCCCAATAGCAATCAGCCCCAGCATTTT. Protein product: CSVAGTGGPNSNQPQHF.